Each of the 8 T cell receptor beta chains below was sequenced from the same sample in a study of cytomegalovirus exposure and HLA in healthy donors. The PCR contained 60 Vbeta and 13 Jbeta primers. Only in-frame clones appear in the TCRdb table, and some are missing; sequencing was by immunoSEQ multiplex PCR. The sample shows roughly 99,000 clones, 81% of them seen only once. The sample was PBMCs. The origin of the receptors is a man younger than 40 in good health and CMV-seronegative.

The V gene is TRBV9, the J gene TRBJ2-1; 8 bases match TRBD2. The V segment lost 0 bases and the J segment 3 bases; nucleotides outside the gene matches: 2. Germline CDR1 SGDLS, CDR2 YYNGEE. The CDR3 length is 15 residues. The CDR3 protein is CASSVGGTSYNEQFF. The DNA of the CDR3 is TGTGCCAGCAGCGTAGGAGGGACTAGCTACAATGAGCAGTTCTTC.

The J gene is TRBJ2-1, the V gene TRBV9; 8 nucleotides match TRBD2. The CDR3 consists of 12 residues. V gave up 4 bases and J gave up 10 bases; unmatched junction bases: 4. Germline CDR1 is SGDLS and CDR2 is YYNGEE. CDR3 sequence reads: CASSSPGGEQFF. The CDR3 DNA is TGTGCCAGCAGCTCCCCGGGGGGGGAGCAGTTCTTC.

This clone was recorded once. The chain employs TRBV28 and TRBJ1-2; TRBD1 agrees at 7 bases. The CDR3 is 14 residues long. Germline V gives CDR1 MDHEN, CDR2 SYDVKM. The V segment lost 3 bases and the J segment 9 bases; nucleotides outside the gene matches: 10. The CDR3 DNA is TGTGCCAGCAGTTTGAGCGACAGGGTGCGGCGCTACACCTTC. Translating gives CASSLSDRVRRYTF.

The chain carries TRBV5-4 and TRBJ1-1; D uncertain. V was cut by 0 bases and J by 6 bases, with 12 bases left in between. There are 14 residues in the CDR3. Per the germline V gene, CDR1 is SGHNT and CDR2 is YYREEE (reference sequence). In nucleotides, the CDR3 is TGTGCCAGCAGCTTGGAGTCTCCTCGGGCTGAAGCTTTCTTT. Amino acid sequence: CASSLESPRAEAFF. The full variable domain, rest sourced from reference TRBV5-4 and TRBJ1-1, is ETGVTQSPTHLIKTRGQQVTLRCSSQSGHNTVSWYQQALGQGPQFIFQYYREEENGRGNFPPRFSGLQFPNYSSELNVNALELDDSALYLCASSLESPRAEAFFGQGTRLTVV.

This chain joins TRBV7-8 and TRBJ1-1; the D is unclear. Germline CDR1 reads SGHVS; CDR2 reads FQNEAQ. This CDR3 comprises 13 residues. V shed 1 base and J shed 3 bases, with 6 bases lying between them. This chain's CDR3 is CASSLERYTEAFF. The CDR3 DNA reads as TGTGCCAGCAGCTTAGAACGGTACACTGAAGCTTTCTTT.

The chain couples TRBV7-3 to TRBJ2-3, with 7 nucleotides matching TRBD2. Germline CDR1 reads SGHTA; CDR2 reads FQGTGA. This CDR3 has 15 residues. J lost 2 bases, V lost 4 bases, and 6 bases had no gene match. The CDR3 bases are TGTGCCAGCAGCTCTAGCGGAGCTCACACAGATACGCAGTATTTT. The encoded protein is CASSSSGAHTDTQYF.

This chain's CDR3 is CASSQVIMPDEKLFF. The CDR3 DNA sequence: TGCGCCAGCAGCCAAGTGATAATGCCGGATGAAAAACTGTTTTTT. This chain connects TRBV4-1 to TRBJ1-4; D remains unclear. The CDR3 is 15 amino acids. Germline CDR1 MGHRA, CDR2 YSYEKL. V was pared by 1 base and J by 6 bases, with 12 bases between.

V and J are TRBV18 and TRBJ1-1, with TRBD1 matching over 9 bases. The CDR3 runs to 13 residues. J was trimmed by 6 bases and V by 8 bases; bases with no gene match: 7. Germline V gene lookup returns CDR1 KGHSH and CDR2 LQKENI. The CDR3 coding sequence is TGTGCCAGCAAACTACAGGGGGCCGCTGAAGCTTTCTTT. This codes for CASKLQGAAEAFF.